This T cell receptor (beta chain) was observed in a study of blood T cell repertoires in COVID-19. Original analysis: Reference gene primer amplification yielded estimated nucleated cell counts. Assay used: immunoSEQ multiplex PCR; TCRdb lists only in-frame clones, some missing. The D gene and trimming were derived from the DNA, and the V and J assignments and clone size from that table. The table includes under 200,000 clones, around 81% detected once. The clonotype originates from a human donor with acute or convalescent COVID-19. The donor label of this sample is uncertain. Material: peripheral blood.

The CDR3 protein is CASSASGQGGSPLHF. Here the CDR3 DNA reads TGTGCCAGCAGCGCCTCGGGACAGGGGGGATCACCCCTCCACTTT. This chain uses TRBV9 with TRBJ1-6; 11 bases line up with TRBD1. Germline CDR1 SGDLS, CDR2 YYNGEE. Trimming removed 3 bases from V and 10 bases from J; junction bases left unmatched: 6. This CDR3 contains 15 residues.